This T cell receptor (beta chain) was obtained from a study of neurological immune-mediated disorders. TCRdb re-derived calls from the 5' RACE reads in MiXCR, one entry per CDR3 protein. The sample consists of 20,000 to 30,000 distinct CDR3 sequences, about 13% of them appearing once. In its sample, this clonotype ranks as medium-sized. One junction end disagrees with the germline gene, perhaps due to a read error. The source of this sequence is a woman aged 55-75 years with HTLV-1-associated myelopathy (HAM/TSP). What was sequenced was PBMCs.

The CDR3 region is CSVRVATGQTQPQHF. DNA for the CDR3: TGCAGTGTTAGAGTCGCCACAGGTCAAACCCAGCCCCAGCATTTT. The chain combines TRBV20-1 with TRBJ1-5, with D possibly being TRBD1 (5 bases). The CDR3 has 15 residues. Germline lookup yields CDR1 DFQATT and CDR2 SNEGSKA (reference sequence).